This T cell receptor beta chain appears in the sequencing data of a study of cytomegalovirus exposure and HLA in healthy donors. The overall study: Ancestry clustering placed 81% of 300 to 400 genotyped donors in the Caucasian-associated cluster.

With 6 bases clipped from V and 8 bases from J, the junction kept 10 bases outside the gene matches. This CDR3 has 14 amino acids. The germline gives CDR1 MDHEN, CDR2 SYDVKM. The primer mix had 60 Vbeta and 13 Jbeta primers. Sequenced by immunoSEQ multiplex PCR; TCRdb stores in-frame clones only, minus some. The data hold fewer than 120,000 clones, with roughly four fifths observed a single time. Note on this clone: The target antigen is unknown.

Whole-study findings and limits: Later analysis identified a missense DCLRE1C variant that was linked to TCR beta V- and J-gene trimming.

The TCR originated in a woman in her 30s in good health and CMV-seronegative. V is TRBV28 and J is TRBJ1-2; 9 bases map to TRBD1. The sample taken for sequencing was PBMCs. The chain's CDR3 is CASSLDRGRVGYTF. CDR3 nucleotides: TGTGCCAGCAGCTTGGACAGGGGAAGGGTAGGCTACACCTTC.